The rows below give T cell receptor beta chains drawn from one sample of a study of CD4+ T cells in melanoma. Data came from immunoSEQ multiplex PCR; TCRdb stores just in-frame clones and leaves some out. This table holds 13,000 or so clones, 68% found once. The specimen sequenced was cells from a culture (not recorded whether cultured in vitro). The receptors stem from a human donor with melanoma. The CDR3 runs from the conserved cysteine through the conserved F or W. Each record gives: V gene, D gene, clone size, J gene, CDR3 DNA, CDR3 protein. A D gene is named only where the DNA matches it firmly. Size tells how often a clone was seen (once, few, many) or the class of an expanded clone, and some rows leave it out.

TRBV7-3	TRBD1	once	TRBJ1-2	TGTGCCAGCAGCCCCCAGGGGGGGGCGGGGGGTGGCTACACCTTC	CASSPQGGAGGGYTF
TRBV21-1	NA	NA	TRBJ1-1	TGTGCCAGCAGCAAAGACACTCGGGGAGAAGGTGAAGCTTTCTTT	CASSKDTRGEGEAFF
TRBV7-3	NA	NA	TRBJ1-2	TGTGCCAGCAGCCTGGGGACGGAAGCTAACTATGGCTACACCTTC	CASSLGTEANYGYTF
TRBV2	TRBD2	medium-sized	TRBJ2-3	TGTGCCAGCGGGACTAGAGTAACAGATACGCAGTATTTT	CASGTRVTDTQYF
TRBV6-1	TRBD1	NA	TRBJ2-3	TGTGCCAGCAGTGAAGCAGTTGGACAGGGGGCGGATACGCAGTATTTT	CASSEAVGQGADTQYF
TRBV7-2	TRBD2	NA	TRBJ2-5	TGTGCCAGCAGCTTAGAGCGGGGCCGGAGTTCGGGGGAGACCCAGTACTTC	CASSLERGRSSGETQYF
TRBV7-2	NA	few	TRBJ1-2	TGTGCCAGCAGCACCCCAGGTTTCTCACGTGGCTACACCTTC	CASSTPGFSRGYTF
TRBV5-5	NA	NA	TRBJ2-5	TGTGCCAGCAGCCGACCGGCCTCACAAGAGACCCAGTACTTC	CASSRPASQETQYF
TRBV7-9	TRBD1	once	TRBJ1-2	TGTGCCACCTCCGGGACAGAGGGGGGCTACACCTTC	CATSGTEGGYTF
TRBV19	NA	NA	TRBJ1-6	TGTGCCAGTAGTAGGTCGTTCTATTCACCCCTCCACTTT	CASSRSFYSPLHF
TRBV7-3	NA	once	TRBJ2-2	TGTGCCAGCAGCTTGTCCGCCGGGGAGCTGTTTTTT	CASSLSAGELFF
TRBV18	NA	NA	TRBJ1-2	TGTGCCAGCTCACCTGATGGGGCTAGGGGCTACACCTTC	CASSPDGARGYTF
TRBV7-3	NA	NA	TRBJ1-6	TGTGCCAGCAGCTTAGGGGGCGCCCGTAATTCACCCCTCCACTTT	CASSLGGARNSPLHF
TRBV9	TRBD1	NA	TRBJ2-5	TGTGCCAGCAGCGGCAGAAACAGGGGCGGCGAGACCCAGTACTTC	CASSGRNRGGETQYF
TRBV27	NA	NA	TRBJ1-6	TGTGCCAGCAGTTTACGGGGGGAGAGACCCCTCCACTTT	CASSLRGERPLHF
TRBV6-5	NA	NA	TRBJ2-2	TGTGCCAGCAAGCGCGGCGGACCGAACACCGGGGAGCTGTTTTTT	CASKRGGPNTGELFF
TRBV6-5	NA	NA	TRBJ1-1	TGTGCCAGCAGTTTAGGGCAGGGCTGGGACACTGAAGCTTTCTTT	CASSLGQGWDTEAFF
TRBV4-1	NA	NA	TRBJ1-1	TGCGCCAGCAGCCAAGTCAGGGCCACTGAAGCTTTCTTT	CASSQVRATEAFF
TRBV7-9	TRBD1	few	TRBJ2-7	TGTGCCAGCAGCAAAGACAGGGCAGAGGACGAGCAGTACTTC	CASSKDRAEDEQYF
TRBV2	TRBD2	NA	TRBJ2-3	TGTGCCAGCGGGGGGGTGGCGCAGTATTTT	CASGGVAQYF
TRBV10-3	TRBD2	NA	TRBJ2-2	TGTGCCATCAGTGAGTATGCGGGGGGGGCCTACGGGGAGCTGTTTTTT	CAISEYAGGAYGELFF
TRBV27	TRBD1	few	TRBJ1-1	TGTGCCAGCAGCAGACAGGGAGCAGGCACTGAAGCTTTCTTT	CASSRQGAGTEAFF
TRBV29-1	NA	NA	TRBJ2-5	TGCAGCGTTGGACAGAGGTTCGGAGAGACCCAGTACTTC	CSVGQRFGETQYF
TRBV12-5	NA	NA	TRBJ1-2	TGTGCTAGTGGTTTGGCCGGGGAGGGCTACACCTTC	CASGLAGEGYTF
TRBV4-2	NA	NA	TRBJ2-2	TGTGCCACCCAGCCATACCGGGGGCAGGGAGCCGGGGAGCTGTTTTTT	CATQPYRGQGAGELFF
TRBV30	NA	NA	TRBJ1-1	TGTGCCTGGACCCGGTGGACTGAAGCTTTCTTT	CAWTRWTEAFF
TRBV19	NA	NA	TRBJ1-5	TGTGCCAGTAGTGCCCATAGGACTACAGGTTATAGCAATCAGCCCCAGCATTTT	CASSAHRTTGYSNQPQHF
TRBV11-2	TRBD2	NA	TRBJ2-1	TGTGCCAGCAGCTTCAACGGGGGGGCCAGTAATGAGCAGTTCTTC	CASSFNGGASNEQFF
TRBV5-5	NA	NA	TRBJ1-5	TGTGCCAGCAGCTTGAAAGGGTTCGATCAGCCCCAGCATTTT	CASSLKGFDQPQHF
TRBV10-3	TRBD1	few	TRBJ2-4	TGTGCCATCAGTGAGCCGAGGACAGGGGGGAAGATTCAGTACTTC	CAISEPRTGGKIQYF
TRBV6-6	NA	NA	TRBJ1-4	TGTGCCAGCAGTTACGACCAGGCCGGGGGTGAAAAACTGTTTTTT	CASSYDQAGGEKLFF
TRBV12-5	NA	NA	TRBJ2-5	TGTGCTAGTGGTGTGGGCCTTTTCGGCCAAGAGACCCAGTACTTC	CASGVGLFGQETQYF
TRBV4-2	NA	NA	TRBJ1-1	TGTGCCAGCAGCCTAGAGGGCAGGATCGAAGCTTTCTTT	CASSLEGRIEAFF
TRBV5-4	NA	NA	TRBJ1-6	TGTGCCAGCAGGATGGGTAGCGAATCACCCCTCCACTTT	CASRMGSESPLHF
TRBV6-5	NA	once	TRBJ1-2	TGTGCCAGCAAAGAAACCGGGACATACGACTATGGCTACACCTTC	CASKETGTYDYGYTF
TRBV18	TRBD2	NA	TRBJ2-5	TGTGCCAGCTCAAAGTCTAGCGGGGCCCATGCAGAGACCCAGTACTTC	CASSKSSGAHAETQYF
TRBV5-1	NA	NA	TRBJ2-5	TGCGCCAGCAGCTTGCGGGGGTTCCAAGAGACCCAGTACTTC	CASSLRGFQETQYF
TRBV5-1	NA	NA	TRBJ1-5	TGCGCCAGCAGCTTAGGAGGGGCGGATAGTCAGCCCCAGCATTTT	CASSLGGADSQPQHF
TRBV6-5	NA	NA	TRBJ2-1	TGTGCCAGCAGGACCGGGCCTCAGGCCTACAATGAGCAGTTCTTC	CASRTGPQAYNEQFF
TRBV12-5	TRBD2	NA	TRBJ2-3	TGTGCTTCCGGACTAGCGGGGGGGCAGGGAAATACGCAGTATTTT	CASGLAGGQGNTQYF
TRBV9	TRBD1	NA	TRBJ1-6	TGTGCCAGCAGCGTATCCGGGACAGGGGATTCACCCCTCCACTTT	CASSVSGTGDSPLHF
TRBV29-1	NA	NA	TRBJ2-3	TGCAGCGTTGAGGGGATGGGGACACTCCCGGATACGCAGTATTTT	CSVEGMGTLPDTQYF
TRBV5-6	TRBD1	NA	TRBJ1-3	TGTGCCAGCAGCTCACGGACAGGGAACCCCTCTGGAAACACCATATATTTT	CASSSRTGNPSGNTIYF
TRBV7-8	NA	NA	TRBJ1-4	TGTGCCAGCAGCCCCCGGCCGGGGGGGAATGCAACTAATGAAAAACTGTTTTTT	CASSPRPGGNATNEKLFF
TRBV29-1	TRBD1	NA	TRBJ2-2	TGCAGCGCTAGGGACAGGAACACCGGGGAGCTGTTTTTT	CSARDRNTGELFF